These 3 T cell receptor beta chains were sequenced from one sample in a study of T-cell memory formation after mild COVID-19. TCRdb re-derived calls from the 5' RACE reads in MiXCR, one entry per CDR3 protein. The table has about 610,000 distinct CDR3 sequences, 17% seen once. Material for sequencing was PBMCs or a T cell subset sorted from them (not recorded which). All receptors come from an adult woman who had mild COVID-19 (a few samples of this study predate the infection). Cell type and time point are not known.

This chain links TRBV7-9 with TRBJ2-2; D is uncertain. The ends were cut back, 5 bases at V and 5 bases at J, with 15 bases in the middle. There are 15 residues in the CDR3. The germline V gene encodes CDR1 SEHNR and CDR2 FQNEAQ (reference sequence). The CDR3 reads CASSRRVRGTGELFF. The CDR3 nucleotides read TGTGCCAGCAGCCGCCGGGTCCGAGGTACCGGGGAGCTGTTTTTT.

This chain's CDR3 is CATSDFGSGSWETQYF. In nucleotides, the CDR3 is TGTGCCACCAGTGATTTTGGAAGCGGGTCATGGGAGACCCAGTACTTC. This chain connects TRBV24-1 to TRBJ2-5, with D perhaps matching TRBD2 (6 bases). CDR3 length equals 16 residues. Germline V gene lookup returns CDR1 KGHDR and CDR2 SFDVKD. Trimming removed 1 base at V and 5 bases at J, with 16 bases between.

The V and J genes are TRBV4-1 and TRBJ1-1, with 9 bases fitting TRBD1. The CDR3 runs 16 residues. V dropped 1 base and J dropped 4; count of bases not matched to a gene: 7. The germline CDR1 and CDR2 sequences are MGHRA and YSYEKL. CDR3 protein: CASSQVETGGGTEAFF. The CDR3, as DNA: TGCGCCAGCAGCCAAGTAGAGACAGGGGGGGGCACTGAAGCTTTCTTT.